A selection of T cell receptor beta chains follows, all from one sample in a study of control samples from healthy donors and cancer patients. Method: immunoSEQ multiplex PCR; TCRdb's copy keeps in-frame clones and lacks some. The sample lists roughly 130,000 clones; around 90% were seen once. The sample consisted of blood. These receptors were obtained from a man between 18 and 29 years old in good health. Each CDR3 is given with its conserved first and last residue. The order of the fields is D gene, V gene, clone size, CDR3 length, J gene, CDR3 DNA, CDR3 protein. A D gene is named only where the DNA matches it firmly. The listing skips clone size in some rows; elsewhere it reads once, few, many or a size class.

>NA|TRBV3-1/TRBV3-2|NA|13|TRBJ2-1
TGTGCCAGCAGCCAATGGGTTGACAATGAGCAGTTCTTC
CASSQWVDNEQFF
>TRBD2|TRBV7-9|NA|18|TRBJ2-3
TGTGCCAGCAGCTTTACGCCCCAACTAGCGGGAGCGGCAGATACGCAGTATTTT
CASSFTPQLAGAADTQYF
>TRBD1|TRBV5-1|NA|15|TRBJ1-1
TGCGCCAGCAGCTATACAGGGGGCGACGACACTGAAGCTTTCTTT
CASSYTGGDDTEAFF
>NA|TRBV7-6|NA|13|TRBJ2-1
TGTGCCAGCAGCCCAGGGACCCGCAATGAGCAGTTCTTC
CASSPGTRNEQFF
>NA|TRBV29-1|NA|14|TRBJ2-4
TGCAGCGTTTCGGGGCTAGTAGCCAAAAACATTCAGTACTTC
CSVSGLVAKNIQYF
>NA|TRBV5-1|NA|15|TRBJ2-2
TGCGCCAGCAGCTTGGTTAGGACGGCGACCGGGGAGCTGTTTTTT
CASSLVRTATGELFF
>NA|TRBV9|NA|15|TRBJ2-3
TGTGCCAGCAGCGTAGAGGGACTGAGCACAGATACGCAGTATTTT
CASSVEGLSTDTQYF
>NA|TRBV7-6|NA|14|TRBJ2-7
TGTGCCAGCAGCACCGGGGCCCCACCTAGCGAGCAGTACTTC
CASSTGAPPSEQYF
>NA|TRBV7-2|NA|16|TRBJ2-1
TGTGCCAGCAGCCCCACCGGGAGCCCCTCCTACAATGAGCAGTTCTTC
CASSPTGSPSYNEQFF
>NA|TRBV11-2|NA|16|TRBJ2-1
TGTGCCAGCAGCTTAGATCAGGCGGATCTCTACAATGAGCAGTTCTTC
CASSLDQADLYNEQFF
>NA|TRBV28|NA|16|TRBJ1-1
TGTGCCAGCAGTCCCAGCCCCGGGGACAAGAACACTGAAGCTTTCTTT
CASSPSPGDKNTEAFF
>NA|TRBV5-1|NA|15|TRBJ2-2
TGCGCCAGCAGCCCGGACAGATTAAACACCGGGGAGCTGTTTTTT
CASSPDRLNTGELFF
>NA|TRBV18|NA|14|TRBJ2-5
TGTGCCAGCTCACCGGCGGGTCATGGAGAGACCCAGTACTTC
CASSPAGHGETQYF
>NA|TRBV11-2|once|13|TRBJ2-5
TGTGCCAGCAGATCCGGAGTGATGGAGACCCAGTACTTC
CASRSGVMETQYF
>TRBD2|TRBV12-3/TRBV12-4|once|13|TRBJ2-1
TGTGCCAGCAGTTTGACTAGCCACAATGAGCAGTTCTTC
CASSLTSHNEQFF
>NA|TRBV6-5|NA|14|TRBJ1-3
TGTGCCAGCAGTTACGGGGGTACCGGAAACACCATATATTTT
CASSYGGTGNTIYF